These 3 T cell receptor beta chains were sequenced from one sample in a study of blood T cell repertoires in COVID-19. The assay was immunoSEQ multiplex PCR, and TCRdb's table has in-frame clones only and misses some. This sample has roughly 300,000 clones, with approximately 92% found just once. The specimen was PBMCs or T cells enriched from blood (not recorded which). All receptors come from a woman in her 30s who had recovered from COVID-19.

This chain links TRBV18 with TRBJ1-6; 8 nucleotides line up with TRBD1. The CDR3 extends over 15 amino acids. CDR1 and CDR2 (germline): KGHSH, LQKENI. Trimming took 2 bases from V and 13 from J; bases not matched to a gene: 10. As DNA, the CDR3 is TGTGCCAGCTCACCATCGGGGGCCCAGGGGGCCCCCCTCCACTTT. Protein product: CASSPSGAQGAPLHF.

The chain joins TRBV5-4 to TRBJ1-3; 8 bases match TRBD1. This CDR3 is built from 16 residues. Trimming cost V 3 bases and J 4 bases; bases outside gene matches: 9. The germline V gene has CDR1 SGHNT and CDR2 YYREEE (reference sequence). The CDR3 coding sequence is TGTGCCAGCAGCTACCCAGGGGGCGCCGCGGGAAACACCATATATTTT. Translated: CASSYPGGAAGNTIYF.

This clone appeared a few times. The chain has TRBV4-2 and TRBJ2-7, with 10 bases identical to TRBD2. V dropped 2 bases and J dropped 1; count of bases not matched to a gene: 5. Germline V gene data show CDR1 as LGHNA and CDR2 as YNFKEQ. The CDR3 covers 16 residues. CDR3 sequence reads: CASSQSGRAGSYEQYF. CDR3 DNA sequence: TGTGCCAGCAGCCAAAGCGGGAGGGCCGGGTCCTACGAGCAGTACTTC.